These 3 T cell receptor beta chains were all obtained from the same sample, sequenced in a study of technical replicates of blood from several donors. The data were produced by immunoSEQ multiplex PCR, yet TCRdb's version contains in-frame clones alone and is incomplete. The repertoire holds some 70,000 clones, about nine tenths seen once, with over 3.5% in the top ten. Specimen: PBMCs. The receptors originated from a human donor in good health. Some clones in this sample may be carry-over from other donors' samples.

The V and J genes are TRBV25-1 and TRBJ2-7; D is possibly TRBD1 (6 bases). The germline V and J ends were trimmed by 4 bases and 3 bases, with 13 bases remaining between them. CDR1 is MGHDK and CDR2 is SYGVNS in the germline V gene. This CDR3 comprises 14 residues. This CDR3 reads CASSGPGTLYEQYF. The CDR3 DNA follows: TGTGCCAGCAGTGGACCCGGGACACTCTACGAGCAGTACTTC.

The chain employs TRBV7-8 and TRBJ1-2, with D unresolved. CDR1 SGHVS and CDR2 FQNEAQ come from the germline V gene. CDR3 length equals 13 residues. V lost 1 base, J lost 5 bases, and 8 bases lay in between. In DNA, the CDR3 is TGTGCCAGCAGCTTAGAGGCGGATTATGGCTACACCTTC. Translated: CASSLEADYGYTF.

This clone was found once. The rearrangement uses TRBV18 and TRBJ2-7, with 12 bases fitting TRBD2. This CDR3 is 15 amino acids long. J gave up 7 bases and V 3 bases, and 7 bases lay outside the gene matches. CDR1 and CDR2 from the germline V gene are KGHSH and LQKENI. The CDR3 region has the DNA TGTGCCAGCTCACCGGTTCTAGCGGGAGGGGGAGAGCAGTACTTC. This translates into CASSPVLAGGGEQYF. The full variable domain, its missing parts supplied by reference TRBV18 and TRBJ2-7, is NAGVMQNPRHLVRRRGQEARLRCSPMKGHSHVYWYRQLPEEGLKFMVYLQKENIIDESGMPKERFSAEFPKEGPSILRIQQVVRGDSAAYFCASSPVLAGGGEQYFGPGTRLTVT.